This entry is about one TCR beta chain. Produced via immunoSEQ multiplex PCR; TCRdb's table is partial and in-frame only. The table shows some 83,000 clones, with approximately 85% occurring only once. The entry originates in a study of blood T cell repertoires in COVID-19. Study context: Material from acute and convalescent COVID-19 was sourced from the United States, Italy and Spain. Sample material is recorded as cDNA or gDNA derived from T cells, B-cell-depleted T cells, or PBMCs.

Between the trimmed V and J ends, which lost 3 bases and 8 bases, there was a span of 7 bases. The CDR3 length is 12 residues. Sequencing used peripheral blood. The clonotype was recovered from a man in his fifties or sixties with active COVID-19. The chain couples TRBV12-3 or TRBV12-4 to TRBJ1-4; no definite D call. The DNA of the CDR3 is TGTGCCAGCAGTTTTATCCGGGAAAAACTGTTTTTT. The encoded protein is CASSFIREKLFF.